This T cell receptor (beta chain) stems from a study of blood T cells in healthy people across ages. General study points: Donors of long life had a larger count of naive CD4+ cells and greater diversity than aged donors. Estimates of total diversity, which came from one million sequenced T cells, were considered to be underestimates.

In the case of this clonotype: Its antigen is as yet unknown.

A sample-barcoded 5' primer and a J-beta primer mix were used in a second PCR of about 7 to 12 cycles. From the 5' RACE reads, TCRdb called clonotypes with MiXCR, one entry per CDR3 protein. The sample holds about 1.4 million distinct CDR3 sequences; 59% are singletons and the top ten take approximately 7%. The V end lost 2 bases, the J end lost 4 bases, and 15 bases lay between the germline ends. Germline V gene data show CDR1 as SGHRS and CDR2 as YFSETQ. The CDR3 length is 15 residues. The source material was blood. This chain links TRBV5-1 with TRBJ1-1; D uncertain. This TCR came from a man aged 18 to 30 in good health. The CDR3 region has the DNA TGCGCCAGCAGCTTCCTGCAGGCCACGGGCACTGAAGCTTTCTTT. Residues: CASSFLQATGTEAFF.